These 10 T cell receptor beta chains were all obtained from the same sample, sequenced in a study of OX40 agonist ivuxolimab in advanced cancers. Some clones are missing from TCRdb's copy, which holds only in-frame ones; the method was immunoSEQ multiplex PCR. This repertoire shows around 41,000 clones, 85% found once; its top ten account for around 2.9%. The sequences come from CD4+ or CD8+ T cells sorted from blood, collected in a trial of the OX40 agonist ivuxolimab. Receptors originate from an adult with an advanced solid tumor such as melanoma, head and neck, liver or kidney cancer.

The chain couples TRBV19 to TRBJ1-1, with 11 bases identical to TRBD1. V shed 7 bases, J shed 4 bases, and the junction held 5 bases outside the gene matches. This CDR3 is 14 amino acids long. Looked up from germline, CDR1 is LNHDA and CDR2 is SQIVND (reference sequence). CDR3 protein: CASILGQGGTEAFF. Written as DNA, the CDR3 is TGTGCCAGTATTTTGGGACAGGGGGGCACTGAAGCTTTCTTT.

This chain joins TRBV2 and TRBJ2-7; perhaps TRBD1 as D (5 bases). V was pared by 3 bases and J by 2 bases, with 11 bases between. The CDR3 consists of 14 residues. Germline-derived CDR1 and CDR2 are SNHLY and FYNNEI. CDR3 region: CASSDRVPAYEQYF. The DNA of the CDR3 is TGTGCCAGCAGTGACAGGGTCCCGGCCTACGAGCAGTACTTC.

This clone has only a few counts. This chain uses TRBV6-5 with TRBJ1-2; D gene uncertain. The CDR3 sequence is 14 residues long. V shed 0 bases and J shed 2 bases, with 7 bases lying between them. CDR1 is MNHEY, CDR2 SVGAGI, per germline. The CDR3 region is CASSYSTGNYGYTF. In nucleotides, the CDR3 is TGTGCCAGCAGTTACTCCACGGGAAACTATGGCTACACCTTC.

V gene TRBV30 combines with J gene TRBJ2-6; 13 positions match TRBD2. The germline CDR1 and CDR2 sequences are GTSNPN and SVGIG (reference sequence). Trimming at V came to 3 bases and at J to 0 bases, leaving 2 bases not matched to a gene. This CDR3 contains 17 residues. This chain's CDR3 is CAWRGLAGSSGANVLTF. CDR3 nucleotide sequence: TGTGCCTGGAGGGGACTAGCGGGATCCTCTGGGGCCAACGTCCTGACTTTC.

The chain is built from TRBV28 and TRBJ2-5, with D tentatively TRBD1 (5 bases). The CDR3 loop spans 17 amino acids. CDR1 and CDR2 (germline): MDHEN, SYDVKM. Trimming removed 2 bases at V and 2 bases at J, with 18 bases between. This CDR3 reads CASSLVQAFGGQETQYF. The CDR3 nucleotides read TGTGCCAGCAGTTTAGTACAGGCCTTTGGTGGGCAAGAGACCCAGTACTTC.

The rearrangement uses TRBV7-2 and TRBJ1-6; D gene uncertain. The V gene's germline CDR1 is SGHTA and CDR2 FQGNSA. The CDR3 extends over 16 amino acids. Trimming pared 1 base from V and 10 bases from J, leaving 17 bases between. Here the CDR3 reads CASSLDSVRLRSPLHF. In DNA, the CDR3 is TGTGCCAGCAGCTTAGATTCGGTTAGGTTAAGATCACCCCTCCACTTT.

CDR3 region: CASSDSGVPGNTIYF. The DNA for the CDR3 is TGTGCCAGCAGTGATTCCGGGGTTCCTGGAAACACCATATATTTT. This rearrangement joins TRBV6-1 to TRBJ1-3; no clear D. There are 15 residues in the CDR3. Germline V gene data show CDR1 as MNHNS and CDR2 as SASEGT. V was cut by 3 bases and J by 2 bases, with 11 bases left in between.

This clone was counted a few times. V usage is TRBV4-1 and J usage is TRBJ2-7; weak D call: TRBD2 (6 bases). CDR3 length: 13 amino acids. Trimming removed 5 bases at V and 9 bases at J, with 17 bases between. CDR1 and CDR2 (germline): MGHRA, YSYEKL. This CDR3 reads CASSYGPMEGQYF. The CDR3 DNA reads as TGCGCCAGCAGCTATGGGCCGATGGAGGGGCAGTACTTC.

This clone qualifies as medium-sized. The CDR3 here is CASSLVGGYNSYEQYF. CDR3 in DNA: TGTGCCAGCAGCTTAGTAGGGGGCTACAACTCCTACGAGCAGTACTTC. This chain connects TRBV7-2 to TRBJ2-7; 7 nucleotides line up with TRBD1. The CDR3 length is 16 residues. The V gene's germline CDR1 is SGHTA and CDR2 FQGNSA. With 1 base clipped from V and 0 bases from J, the junction kept 6 bases outside the gene matches.

V is TRBV19 and J is TRBJ2-7, with 13 positions matching TRBD2. The germline V gene has CDR1 LNHDA and CDR2 SQIVND (reference sequence). V lost 2 bases and J lost 3; bases outside the gene matches: 4. This CDR3 region has 16 residues. The CDR3 loop reads CASSIRLAGGNYEQYF. The DNA for the CDR3 is TGTGCCAGTAGTATAAGACTAGCGGGAGGTAACTACGAGCAGTACTTC.